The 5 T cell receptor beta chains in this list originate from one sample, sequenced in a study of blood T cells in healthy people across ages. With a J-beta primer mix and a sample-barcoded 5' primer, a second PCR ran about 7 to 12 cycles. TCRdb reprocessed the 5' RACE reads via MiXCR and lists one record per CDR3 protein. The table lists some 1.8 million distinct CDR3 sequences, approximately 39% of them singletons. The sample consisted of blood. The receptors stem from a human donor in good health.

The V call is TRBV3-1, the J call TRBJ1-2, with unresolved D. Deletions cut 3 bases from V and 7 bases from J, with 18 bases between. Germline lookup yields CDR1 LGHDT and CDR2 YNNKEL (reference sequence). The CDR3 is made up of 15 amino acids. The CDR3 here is CASSHDSPELGGYTF. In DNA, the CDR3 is TGTGCCAGCAGCCACGACTCCCCGGAGCTAGGTGGCTACACCTTC.

In nucleotides, the CDR3 is TGTGCCAGCCGAAAGGAGGGCACTGAAGCTTTCTTT. Its translation: CASRKEGTEAFF. This rearrangement joins TRBV6-5 to TRBJ1-1; D is unresolved. CDR3 size: 12 residues. Trimming stripped 8 bases from V and 4 bases from J, with 11 bases between. The germline gives CDR1 MNHEY, CDR2 SVGAGI.

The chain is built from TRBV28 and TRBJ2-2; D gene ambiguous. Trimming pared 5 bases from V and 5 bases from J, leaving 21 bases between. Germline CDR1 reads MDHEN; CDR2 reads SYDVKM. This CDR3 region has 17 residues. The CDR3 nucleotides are TGTGCCAGCAGTCCTAGGGCCACTATTCTGGGGACCGGGGAGCTGTTTTTT. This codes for CASSPRATILGTGELFF.

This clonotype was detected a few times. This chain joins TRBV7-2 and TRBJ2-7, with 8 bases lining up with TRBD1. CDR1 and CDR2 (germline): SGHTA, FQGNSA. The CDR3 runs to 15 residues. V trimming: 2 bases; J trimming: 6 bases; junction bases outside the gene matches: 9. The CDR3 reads CASSLWTGTGGEQYF. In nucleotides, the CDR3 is TGTGCCAGCAGCTTATGGACAGGGACAGGTGGCGAGCAGTACTTC. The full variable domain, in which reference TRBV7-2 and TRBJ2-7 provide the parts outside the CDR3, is GAGVSQSPSNKVTEKGKDVELRCDPISGHTALYWYRQSLGQGLEFLIYFQGNSAPDKSGLPSDRFSAERTGGSVSTLTIQRTQQEDSAVYLCASSLWTGTGGEQYFGPGTRLTVT.

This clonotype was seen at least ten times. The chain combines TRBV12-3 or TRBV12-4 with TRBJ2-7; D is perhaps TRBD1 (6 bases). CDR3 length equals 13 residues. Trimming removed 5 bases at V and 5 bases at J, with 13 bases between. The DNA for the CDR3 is TGTGCCAGCAGTGACGGACAGTACAACGAGCAGTACTTC. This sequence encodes CASSDGQYNEQYF.